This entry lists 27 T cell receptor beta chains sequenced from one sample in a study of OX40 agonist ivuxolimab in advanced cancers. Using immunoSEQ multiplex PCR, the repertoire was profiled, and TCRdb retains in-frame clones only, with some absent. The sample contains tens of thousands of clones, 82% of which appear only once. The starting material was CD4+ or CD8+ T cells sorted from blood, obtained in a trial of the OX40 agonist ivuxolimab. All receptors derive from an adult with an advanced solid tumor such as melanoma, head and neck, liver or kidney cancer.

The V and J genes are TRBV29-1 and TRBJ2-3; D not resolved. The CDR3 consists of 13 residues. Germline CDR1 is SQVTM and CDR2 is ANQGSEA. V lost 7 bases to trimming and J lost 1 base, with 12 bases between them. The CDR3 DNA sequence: TGCAGCGCCGCCCGCGGCCGCACAGATACGCAGTATTTT. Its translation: CSAARGRTDTQYF.

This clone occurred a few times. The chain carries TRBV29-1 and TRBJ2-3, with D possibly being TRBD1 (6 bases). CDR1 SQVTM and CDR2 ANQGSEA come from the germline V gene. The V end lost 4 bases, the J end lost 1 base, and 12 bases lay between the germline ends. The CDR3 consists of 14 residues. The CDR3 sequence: CSVGGGKGTDTQYF. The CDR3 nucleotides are TGCAGCGTTGGAGGGGGTAAAGGCACAGATACGCAGTATTTT.

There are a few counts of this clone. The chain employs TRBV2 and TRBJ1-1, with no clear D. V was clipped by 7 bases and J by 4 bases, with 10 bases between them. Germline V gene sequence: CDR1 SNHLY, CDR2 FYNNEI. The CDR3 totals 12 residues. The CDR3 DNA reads TGTGCCAGCACCCGAGAGGGCACTGAAGCTTTCTTT. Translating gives CASTREGTEAFF.

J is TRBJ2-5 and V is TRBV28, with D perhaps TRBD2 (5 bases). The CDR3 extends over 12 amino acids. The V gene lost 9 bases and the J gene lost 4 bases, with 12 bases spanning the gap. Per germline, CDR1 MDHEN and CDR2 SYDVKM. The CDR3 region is CASVTGSETQYF. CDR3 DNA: TGTGCCAGTGTCACGGGGTCAGAGACCCAGTACTTC.

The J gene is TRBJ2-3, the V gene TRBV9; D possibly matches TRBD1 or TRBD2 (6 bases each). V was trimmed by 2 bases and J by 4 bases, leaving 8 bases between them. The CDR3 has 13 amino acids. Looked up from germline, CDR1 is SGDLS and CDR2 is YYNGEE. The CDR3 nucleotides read TGTGCCAGCAGCGTCGGGGGCCCAGATACGCAGTATTTT. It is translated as CASSVGGPDTQYF.

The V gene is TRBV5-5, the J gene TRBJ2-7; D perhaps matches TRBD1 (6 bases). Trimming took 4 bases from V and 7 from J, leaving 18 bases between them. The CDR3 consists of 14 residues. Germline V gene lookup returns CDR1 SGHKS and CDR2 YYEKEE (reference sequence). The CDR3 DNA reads TGTGCCAGCAGCCCAGGACAGATAGTTTTGGAGCAGTACTTC. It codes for CASSPGQIVLEQYF.

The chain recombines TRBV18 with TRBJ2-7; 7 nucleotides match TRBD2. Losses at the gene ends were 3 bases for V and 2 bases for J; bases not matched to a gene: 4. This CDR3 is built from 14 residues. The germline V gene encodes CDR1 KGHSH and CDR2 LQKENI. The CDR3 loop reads CASSPGGGPYEQYF. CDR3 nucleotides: TGTGCCAGCTCACCGGGCGGGGGTCCCTACGAGCAGTACTTC.

The CDR3 region has the DNA TGTGCCAGCAGATCAGTAGCGGGGGGTGGAGAGACCCAGTACTTC. This sequence encodes CASRSVAGGGETQYF. This chain links TRBV6-1 with TRBJ2-5; 10 bases map to TRBD2. The CDR3 contains 15 residues. The germline V gene encodes CDR1 MNHNS and CDR2 SASEGT. Trimming at V came to 6 bases and at J to 4 bases, leaving 8 bases not matched to a gene.

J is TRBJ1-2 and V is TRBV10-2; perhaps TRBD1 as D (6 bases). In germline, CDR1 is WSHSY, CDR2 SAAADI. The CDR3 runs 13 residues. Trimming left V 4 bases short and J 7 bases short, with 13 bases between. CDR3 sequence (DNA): TGCGCCAGCAGTGGGTCAGGGGAATTTGGCTACACCTTC. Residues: CASSGSGEFGYTF.

CDR3 DNA sequence: TGTGCCTGGAGTGGTGGGGGAGTCTACGAGCAGTACTTC. It codes for CAWSGGGVYEQYF. The rearrangement uses TRBV30 and TRBJ2-7; D is possibly TRBD1 or TRBD2 (5 bases each). Trimming removed 1 base at V and 3 bases at J, with 10 bases between. The germline gives CDR1 GTSNPN, CDR2 SVGIG (reference sequence). This CDR3 comprises 13 residues.

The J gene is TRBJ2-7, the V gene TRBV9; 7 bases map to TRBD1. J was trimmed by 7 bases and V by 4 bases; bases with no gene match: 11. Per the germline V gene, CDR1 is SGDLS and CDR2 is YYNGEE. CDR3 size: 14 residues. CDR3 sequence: CASSRTGRVGEQYF. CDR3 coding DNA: TGTGCCAGCAGCAGGACAGGCCGGGTTGGGGAGCAGTACTTC.

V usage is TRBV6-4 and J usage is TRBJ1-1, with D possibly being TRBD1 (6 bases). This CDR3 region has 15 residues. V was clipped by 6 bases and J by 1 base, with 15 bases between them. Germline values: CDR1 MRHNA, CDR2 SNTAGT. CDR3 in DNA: TGTGCCAGCAGGCCAGGGGACCGACCGAACACTGAAGCTTTCTTT. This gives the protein CASRPGDRPNTEAFF.

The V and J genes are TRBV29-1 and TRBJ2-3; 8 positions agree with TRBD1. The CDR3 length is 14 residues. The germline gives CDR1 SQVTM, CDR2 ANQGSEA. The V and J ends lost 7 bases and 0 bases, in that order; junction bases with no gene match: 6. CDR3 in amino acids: CSARQGLSTDTQYF. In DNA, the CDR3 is TGCAGCGCTCGACAGGGGTTAAGCACAGATACGCAGTATTTT.

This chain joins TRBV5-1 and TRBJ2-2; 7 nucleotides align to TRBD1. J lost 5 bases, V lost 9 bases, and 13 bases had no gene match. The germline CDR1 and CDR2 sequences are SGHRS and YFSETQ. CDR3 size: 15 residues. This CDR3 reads CATSPRTGSTGELFF. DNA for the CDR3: TGCGCCACCTCCCCTCGGACAGGTTCGACCGGGGAGCTGTTTTTT.

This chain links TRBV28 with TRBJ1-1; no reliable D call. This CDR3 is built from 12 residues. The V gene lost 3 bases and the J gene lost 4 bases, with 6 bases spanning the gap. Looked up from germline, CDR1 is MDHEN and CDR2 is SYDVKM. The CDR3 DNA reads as TGTGCCAGCAGTTTTAAGCCCACTGAAGCTTTCTTT. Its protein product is CASSFKPTEAFF.

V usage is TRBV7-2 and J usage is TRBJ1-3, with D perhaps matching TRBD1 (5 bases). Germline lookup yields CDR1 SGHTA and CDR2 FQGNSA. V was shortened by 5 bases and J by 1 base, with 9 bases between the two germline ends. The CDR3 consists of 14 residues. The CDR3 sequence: CASSRAGSGNTIYF. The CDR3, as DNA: TGTGCCAGCAGCAGGGCAGGGTCTGGAAACACCATATATTTT.

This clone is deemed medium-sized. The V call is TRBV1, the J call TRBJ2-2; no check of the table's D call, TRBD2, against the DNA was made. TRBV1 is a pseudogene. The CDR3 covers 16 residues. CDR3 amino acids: CTSSQGTSLYTGELFF. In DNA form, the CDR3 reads TGCACCAGCAGCCAAGGGACTAGCCTTTACACCGGGGAGCTGTTTTTT.

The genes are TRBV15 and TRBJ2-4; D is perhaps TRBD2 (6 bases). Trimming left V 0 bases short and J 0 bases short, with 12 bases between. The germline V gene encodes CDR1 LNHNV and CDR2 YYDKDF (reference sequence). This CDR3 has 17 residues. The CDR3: CATSRDFSGLAKNIQYF. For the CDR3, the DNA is TGTGCCACCAGCAGAGATTTTAGCGGACTAGCCAAAAACATTCAGTACTTC.

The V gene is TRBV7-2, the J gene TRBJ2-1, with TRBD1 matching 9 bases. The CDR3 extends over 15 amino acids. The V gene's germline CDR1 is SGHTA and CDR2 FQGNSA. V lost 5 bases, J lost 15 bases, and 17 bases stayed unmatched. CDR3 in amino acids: CASSPPGQGSHAPFF. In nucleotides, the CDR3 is TGTGCCAGCAGCCCTCCGGGACAGGGTTCGCACGCACCGTTCTTC.

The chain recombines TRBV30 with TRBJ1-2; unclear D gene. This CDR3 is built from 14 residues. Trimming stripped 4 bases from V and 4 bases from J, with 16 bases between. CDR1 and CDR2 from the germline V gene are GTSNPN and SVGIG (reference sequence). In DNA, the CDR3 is TGTGCCTGGAAATCGCCGGACGGCCCCTATGGCTACACCTTC. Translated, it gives CAWKSPDGPYGYTF.

The CDR3 nucleotides read TGCAGCGTTGAAGGGGGCCCCGGGCAGCCCCAGCATTTT. As protein: CSVEGGPGQPQHF. V is TRBV29-1 and J is TRBJ1-5, with D perhaps matching TRBD1 (5 bases). With 1 base removed from V and 7 bases from J, the gap between germline ends came to 11 bases. This CDR3 has 13 residues. From germline, CDR1 is SQVTM and CDR2 ANQGSEA.

CDR3 DNA sequence: TGTGCCAGCAGCCCCCGACAGTTTGGAAACACCATATATTTT. Protein: CASSPRQFGNTIYF. V is TRBV11-2 and J is TRBJ1-3; tentatively, D is TRBD1 (5 bases). Trimming cost V 5 bases and J 3 bases, with 11 bases left between them. The length of the CDR3 is 14 residues. Germline V gene lookup returns CDR1 SGHAT and CDR2 FQNNGV. Full variable domain (outside the CDR3, taken from reference TRBV11-2 and TRBJ1-3): EAGVAQSPRYKIIEKRQSVAFWCNPISGHATLYWYQQILGQGPKLLIQFQNNGVVDDSQLPKDRFSAERLKGVDSTLKIQPAKLEDSAVYLCASSPRQFGNTIYFGEGSWLTVV.

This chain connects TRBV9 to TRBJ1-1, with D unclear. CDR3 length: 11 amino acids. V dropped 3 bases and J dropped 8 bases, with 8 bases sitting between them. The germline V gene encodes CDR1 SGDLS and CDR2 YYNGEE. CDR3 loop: CASSAGSEAFF. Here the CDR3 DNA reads TGTGCCAGCAGCGCGGGGAGCGAAGCTTTCTTT.

The CDR3 reads CASSQDAYQETQYF. For the CDR3, the DNA is TGTGCCAGCAGCCAAGATGCGTACCAAGAGACCCAGTACTTC. The chain uses TRBV4-2 and TRBJ2-5, with no clear D. Trimming took 0 bases from V and 0 from J, leaving 5 bases between them. The CDR3 is 14 residues long. CDR1 and CDR2 from the germline V gene are LGHNA and YNFKEQ.

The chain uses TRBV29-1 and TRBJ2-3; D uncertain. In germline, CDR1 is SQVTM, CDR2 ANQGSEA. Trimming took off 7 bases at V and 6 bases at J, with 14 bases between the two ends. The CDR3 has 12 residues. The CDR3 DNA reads TGCAGCGGTGCCCCATCGAGGGATACGCAGTATTTT. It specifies CSGAPSRDTQYF.

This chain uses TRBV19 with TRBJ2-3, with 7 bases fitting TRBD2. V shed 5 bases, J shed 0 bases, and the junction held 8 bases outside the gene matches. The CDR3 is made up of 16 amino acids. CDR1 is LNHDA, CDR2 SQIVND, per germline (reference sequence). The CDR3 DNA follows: TGTGCCAGTAGTGCAAACGGGAGGCCGAGCACAGATACGCAGTATTTT. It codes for CASSANGRPSTDTQYF. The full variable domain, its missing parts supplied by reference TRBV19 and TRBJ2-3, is DGGITQSPKYLFRKEGQNVTLSCEQNLNHDAMYWYRQDPGQGLRLIYYSQIVNDFQKGDIAEGYSVSREKKESFPLTVTSAQKNPTAFYLCASSANGRPSTDTQYFGPGTRLTVL.

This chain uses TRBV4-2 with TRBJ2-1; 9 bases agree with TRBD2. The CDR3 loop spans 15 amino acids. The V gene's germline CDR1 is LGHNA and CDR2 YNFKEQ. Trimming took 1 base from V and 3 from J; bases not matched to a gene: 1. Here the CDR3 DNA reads TGTGCCAGCAGCCAAGGCGGGAGGGACTACAATGAGCAGTTCTTC. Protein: CASSQGGRDYNEQFF.